One and the same sample provided the 16 T cell receptor beta chains below, sequenced in a study of CD8+ T cells in alopecia areata. RNA extraction was followed by reverse transcription into cDNA, which acted as the sequencing template. Clones were read by immunoSEQ multiplex PCR, and TCRdb kept only the in-frame ones, dropping some. This table has approximately 180,000 clones, roughly 70% appearing once. Treatment: oral pan-JAK inhibitor, 5-10 mg twice daily. The sequenced sample was CD4+ T cells sorted from blood, obtained at approximately week 49, from a patient treated with tofacitinib. The receptors were sampled from a human donor with alopecia areata.

For this clone: Other DNA variants within this sample encode the same CDR3. The rearrangement uses TRBV30 and TRBJ2-5; the D is unclear. The CDR3 length is 12 residues. V shed 0 bases and J shed 5 bases, with 7 bases lying between them. Germline CDR1 reads GTSNPN; CDR2 reads SVGIG (reference sequence). CDR3 in DNA: TGTGCCTGGAGTGTAGCGAGGGAGACCCAGTACTTC. Translation gives CAWSVARETQYF.

The chain is built from TRBV29-1 and TRBJ2-7; 7 nucleotides agree with TRBD1. J gave up 3 bases and V 1 base, and 9 bases lay outside the gene matches. Germline V gene sequence: CDR1 SQVTM, CDR2 ANQGSEA. The CDR3 is 15 residues long. The CDR3 loop reads CSVEGETGPYYEQYF. The CDR3 bases are TGCAGCGTTGAAGGGGAGACAGGGCCCTACTACGAGCAGTACTTC.

This clone showed up just a few times. The chain uses TRBV5-6 and TRBJ2-7; no clear D. Trimming left V 1 base short and J 6 bases short, with 17 bases between. CDR3 length: 15 residues. Germline V gene sequence: CDR1 SGHDT, CDR2 YYEEEE. DNA for the CDR3: TGTGCCAGCAGCTTGTTCGGGTTACGAGTGGCCGAGCAGTACTTC. Protein sequence: CASSLFGLRVAEQYF.

The chain recombines TRBV4-3 with TRBJ2-2; 7 bases are a match to TRBD2. Looked up from germline, CDR1 is LGHNA and CDR2 is YSLEER. CDR3 length equals 16 residues. J gave up 4 bases and V 5 bases, and 10 bases lay outside the gene matches. The CDR3 bases are TGCGCCAGCAGCGACACTCTGGCTAGCGGCACCGGGGAGCTGTTTTTT. It codes for CASSDTLASGTGELFF.

This chain uses TRBV6-1 with TRBJ2-7; 9 bases align to TRBD1. The V segment lost 4 bases and the J segment 3 bases; nucleotides outside the gene matches: 4. The CDR3 runs to 14 residues. CDR1 MNHNS and CDR2 SASEGT come from the germline V gene. CDR3 sequence reads: CASSAGTGIYEQYF. The CDR3 DNA sequence: TGTGCCAGCAGTGCCGGGACAGGGATCTACGAGCAGTACTTC.

The rearrangement uses TRBV7-2 and TRBJ2-5; D remains unclear. The germline V gene has CDR1 SGHTA and CDR2 FQGNSA. The CDR3 sequence is 13 residues long. The V end was cut by 4 bases, the J end by 5 bases, with 11 bases between. CDR3 coding DNA: TGTGCCAGCAGCTCTACAGCTCGGGAGACCCAGTACTTC. This sequence encodes CASSSTARETQYF. Filled out from reference TRBV7-2 and TRBJ2-5, the complete variable domain reads GAGVSQSPSNKVTEKGKDVELRCDPISGHTALYWYRQSLGQGLEFLIYFQGNSAPDKSGLPSDRFSAERTGGSVSTLTIQRTQQEDSAVYLCASSSTARETQYFGPGTRLLVL.

This clone was recorded a few times. The V gene is TRBV6-6, the J gene TRBJ2-5; no clear D gene. The CDR3 consists of 15 residues. Trimming shortened V by 4 bases and J by 3 bases, and 15 bases separated the two germline ends. CDR1 is MNHNY and CDR2 is SVGAGI in the germline V gene (reference sequence). The CDR3 here is CASSFPTPSEETQYF. CDR3 sequence (DNA): TGTGCCAGCAGTTTCCCGACACCCTCGGAAGAGACCCAGTACTTC.

The gene calls are TRBV19 and TRBJ1-6, with 7 bases matching TRBD1. V was pared by 5 bases and J by 7 bases, with 8 bases of the junction left unmatched. From germline, CDR1 is LNHDA and CDR2 SQIVND (reference sequence). The CDR3 is 15 residues long. The CDR3 sequence is CASSEDRRRNSPLHF. The CDR3 nucleotides are TGTGCCAGTAGTGAGGACAGGCGTAGGAATTCACCCCTCCACTTT.

The genes are TRBV18 and TRBJ2-7, with TRBD2 as a possible D gene (7 bases). Germline assignment: CDR1 KGHSH and CDR2 LQKENI. The CDR3 is 16 amino acids. V lost 6 bases to trimming and J lost 0 bases, with 18 bases between them. The CDR3 reads CASSPASGGISYEQYF. The CDR3 nucleotides are TGTGCCAGCTCGCCTGCGTCGGGGGGCATCTCCTACGAGCAGTACTTC.

V and J are TRBV30 and TRBJ1-1, with D possibly TRBD1 on 6 matching bases. Germline values: CDR1 GTSNPN, CDR2 SVGIG (reference sequence). This CDR3 is built from 14 residues. With 2 bases removed from V and 11 bases from J, the gap between germline ends came to 21 bases. The DNA for the CDR3 is TGTGCCTGGAGTATACAGGGTGCAAGTGGGCAGGCTTTCTTT. Translation gives CAWSIQGASGQAFF.

This chain uses TRBV2 with TRBJ2-2; D unclear. Germline loops: CDR1 SNHLY, CDR2 FYNNEI. V was shortened by 5 bases and J by 0 bases, with 4 bases between the two germline ends. CDR3 length equals 13 residues. CDR3 in amino acids: CASSSTNTGELFF. Written as DNA, the CDR3 is TGTGCCAGCAGTAGTACGAACACCGGGGAGCTGTTTTTT.

As for this clone: The junction departs from the called germline gene at one end, perhaps through a read error. The chain is built from TRBV27 and TRBJ2-6; perhaps TRBD1 as D (6 bases). The CDR3 contains 18 residues. Germline CDR1 and CDR2: MNHEY and SMNVEV (reference sequence). DNA of the CDR3: TGTGCCAGCAGTCTCTTTGGGGGCTACAGTGCTGGGGACAACGTCCTGACCTTC. Amino acids: CASSLFGGYSAGDNVLTF.

In its sample, this clone was seen a few times. The V call is TRBV6-5, the J call TRBJ2-7; the match to TRBD2 covers 8 bases. Germline V gene sequence: CDR1 MNHEY, CDR2 SVGAGI. Trimming cost V 4 bases and J 3 bases; bases outside gene matches: 8. CDR3 length: 15 amino acids. CDR3 in DNA: TGTGCCAGCAGTTTAAGCGGACTAGCCAACTACGAGCAGTACTTC. This translates into CASSLSGLANYEQYF.

This clone came up a few times. This chain connects TRBV10-3 to TRBJ1-1, with D perhaps TRBD1 (6 bases). The germline V gene encodes CDR1 ENHRY and CDR2 SYGVKD. The CDR3 length is 16 residues. Trimming pared 0 bases from V and 1 base from J, leaving 12 bases between. The CDR3 spells CAISESWVQGNTEAFF. CDR3 bases: TGTGCCATCAGTGAGTCGTGGGTACAGGGGAACACTGAAGCTTTCTTT.

This clone was picked up a small number of times. The CDR3 nucleotides read TGCAGCGTTGAAGGGTCGGGGAATTGGCAGTTCTTC. It codes for CSVEGSGNWQFF. The chain uses TRBV29-1 and TRBJ2-1; possible D gene TRBD2, 5 bases. The CDR3 runs 12 residues. V was cut by 1 base and J by 12 bases, with 13 bases left in between. Germline V gene data show CDR1 as SQVTM and CDR2 as ANQGSEA.

This clone was seen a handful of times. V is TRBV20-1 and J is TRBJ1-2; D is undetermined. The germline V and J ends were trimmed by 4 bases and 3 bases, with 6 bases remaining between them. The CDR3 extends over 11 amino acids. Germline CDR1 DFQATT, CDR2 SNEGSKA (reference sequence). The CDR3 sequence: CSATSDYGYTF. The CDR3 DNA sequence: TGCAGTGCTACGTCAGACTATGGCTACACCTTC.